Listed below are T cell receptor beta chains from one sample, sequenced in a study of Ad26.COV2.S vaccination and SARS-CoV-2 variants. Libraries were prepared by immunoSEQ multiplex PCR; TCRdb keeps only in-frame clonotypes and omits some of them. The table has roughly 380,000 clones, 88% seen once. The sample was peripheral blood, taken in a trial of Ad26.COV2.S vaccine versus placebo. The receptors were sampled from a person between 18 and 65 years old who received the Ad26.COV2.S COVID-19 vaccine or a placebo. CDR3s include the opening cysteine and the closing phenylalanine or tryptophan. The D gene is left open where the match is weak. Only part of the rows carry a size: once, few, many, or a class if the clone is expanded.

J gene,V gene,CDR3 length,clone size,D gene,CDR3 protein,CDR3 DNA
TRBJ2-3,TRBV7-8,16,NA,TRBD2,CASSPQTSRNTDTQYF,TGTGCCAGCAGCCCCCAGACTAGCCGTAACACAGATACGCAGTATTTT
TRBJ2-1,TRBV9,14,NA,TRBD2,CASSGRTSPNEQFF,TGTGCCAGCAGCGGCCGGACTAGCCCCAATGAGCAGTTCTTC
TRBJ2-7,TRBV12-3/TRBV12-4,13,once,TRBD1,CASNRQGNHEQYF,TGTGCCAGCAACCGACAGGGAAACCACGAGCAGTACTTC
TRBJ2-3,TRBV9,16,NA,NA,CASSVDIGGRTDTQYF,TGTGCCAGCAGCGTAGATATAGGGGGTCGCACAGATACGCAGTATTTT
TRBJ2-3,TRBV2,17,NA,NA,CASRSGRRGVYLDTQYF,TGTGCCAGCAGATCCGGCCGCCGCGGAGTGTATCTGGATACGCAGTATTTT
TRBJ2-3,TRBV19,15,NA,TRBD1,CASRGGSHQIDTQYF,TGTGCCAGTAGAGGGGGCTCCCATCAAATTGATACGCAGTATTTT
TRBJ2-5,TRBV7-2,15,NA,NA,CASSPLGGGRETQYF,TGTGCCAGCAGCCCCCTAGGGGGGGGCCGGGAGACCCAGTACTTC
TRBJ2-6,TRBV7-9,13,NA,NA,CASSFPGANVLTF,TGTGCCAGCAGCTTCCCTGGGGCCAACGTCCTGACTTTC
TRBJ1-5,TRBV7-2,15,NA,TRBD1,CASSSTGDRNQPQHF,TGTGCCAGCAGCTCGACAGGGGACCGCAATCAGCCCCAGCATTTT
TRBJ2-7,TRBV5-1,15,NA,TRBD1,CASSERTGASYEQYF,TGCGCCAGCAGCGAAAGGACAGGGGCCTCCTACGAGCAGTACTTC
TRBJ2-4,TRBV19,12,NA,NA,CASTAAKNIQYF,TGTGCCAGTACGGCGGCCAAAAACATTCAGTACTTC
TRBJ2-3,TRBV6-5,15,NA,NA,CASSKSVGGFNTQYF,TGTGCCAGCAGTAAGTCGGTCGGCGGATTTAATACGCAGTATTTT
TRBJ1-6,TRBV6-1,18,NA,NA,CASSEVRGSSSYNSPLHF,TGTGCCAGCAGTGAAGTGCGAGGGAGTAGCTCCTATAATTCACCCCTCCACTTT
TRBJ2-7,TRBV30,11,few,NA,CAWSGSYEQYF,TGTGCCTGGAGTGGGTCCTACGAGCAGTACTTC
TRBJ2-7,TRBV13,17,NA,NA,CASSSRYSGDLVLEQYF,TGTGCCAGCAGCTCTCGTTATTCCGGGGACCTGGTGCTCGAGCAGTACTTC
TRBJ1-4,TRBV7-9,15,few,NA,CASSSLDKSNEKLFF,TGTGCCAGCAGCTCGCTGGACAAAAGCAATGAAAAACTGTTTTTT
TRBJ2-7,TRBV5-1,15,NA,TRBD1,CASSWGQGEPYEQYF,TGCGCCAGCAGCTGGGGACAGGGAGAACCCTACGAGCAGTACTTC
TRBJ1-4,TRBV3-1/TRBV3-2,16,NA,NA,CASSPHPGGGVEKLFF,TGTGCCAGCAGCCCACACCCCGGGGGCGGGGTTGAAAAACTGTTTTTT
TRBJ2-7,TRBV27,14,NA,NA,CASYSAGIPYEQYF,TGTGCCAGTTATTCTGCTGGGATCCCCTACGAGCAGTACTTC
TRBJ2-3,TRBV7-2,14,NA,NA,CASSPQGSTDTQYF,TGTGCCAGCAGCCCGCAGGGTAGCACAGATACGCAGTATTTT
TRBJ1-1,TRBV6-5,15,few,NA,CASRRLRDGRTEAFF,TGTGCCAGCAGAAGATTACGGGACGGGCGCACTGAAGCTTTCTTT
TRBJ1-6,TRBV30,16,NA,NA,CAWKTEGSSYNSPLHF,TGTGCCTGGAAGACGGAAGGGAGCTCCTATAATTCACCCCTCCACTTT
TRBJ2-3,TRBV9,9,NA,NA,CASGPTQYF,TGTGCCAGCGGTCCTACGCAGTATTTT
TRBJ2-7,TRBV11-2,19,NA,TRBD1,CASSYRQAPGTGNWHEQYF,TGTGCCAGCAGCTACCGACAGGCACCTGGGACAGGGAATTGGCACGAGCAGTACTTC
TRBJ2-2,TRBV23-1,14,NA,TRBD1,CASSQGTGGRELFF,TGCGCCAGCAGTCAAGGGACAGGGGGCCGGGAGCTGTTTTTT
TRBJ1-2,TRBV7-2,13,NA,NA,CASSLGPGDGYTF,TGTGCCAGCAGCTTAGGTCCCGGCGATGGCTACACCTTC
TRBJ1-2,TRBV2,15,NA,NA,CASSEAQPVGYGYTF,TGTGCCAGCAGTGAAGCACAACCGGTCGGCTATGGCTACACCTTC
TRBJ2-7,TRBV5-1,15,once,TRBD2,CASSELAGGLYEQYF,TGCGCCAGCAGCGAACTAGCGGGGGGTTTGTACGAGCAGTACTTC
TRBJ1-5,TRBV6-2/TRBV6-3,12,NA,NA,CASSYAGQPQHF,TGTGCCAGCAGTTACGCGGGTCAGCCCCAGCATTTT
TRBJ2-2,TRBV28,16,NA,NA,CASSFGDPGDTGELFF,TGTGCCAGCAGTTTCGGGGACCCGGGGGACACCGGGGAGCTGTTTTTT
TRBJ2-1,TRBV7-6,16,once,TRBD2,CASSARGLAGVNEQFF,TGTGCCAGCAGCGCCAGAGGACTAGCGGGGGTCAATGAGCAGTTCTTC
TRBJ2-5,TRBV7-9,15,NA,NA,CASSDVVAGPETQYF,TGTGCCAGCAGCGACGTCGTTGCAGGGCCAGAGACCCAGTACTTC
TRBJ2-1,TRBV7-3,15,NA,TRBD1,CASSPQGQGGNEQFF,TGTGCCAGCAGCCCACAGGGACAGGGTGGGAATGAGCAGTTCTTC
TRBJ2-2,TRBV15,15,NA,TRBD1,CATSSRTGITGELFF,TGTGCCACCAGCAGCAGGACAGGCATCACCGGGGAGCTGTTTTTT
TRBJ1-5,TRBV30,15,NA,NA,CAWTTIGYSNQPQHF,TGTGCCTGGACTACAATAGGATATAGCAATCAGCCCCAGCATTTT
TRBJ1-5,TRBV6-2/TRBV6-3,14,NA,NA,CASSYSRTAQPQHF,TGTGCCAGCAGTTACTCTAGGACGGCTCAGCCCCAGCATTTT
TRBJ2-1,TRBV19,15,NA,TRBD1,CASSLKGGAGHEQFF,TGTGCCAGTAGTCTTAAAGGGGGCGCCGGACATGAGCAGTTCTTC
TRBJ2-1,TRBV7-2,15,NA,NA,CASSTKDTSYNEQFF,TGTGCCAGCAGCACTAAGGACACTTCCTACAATGAGCAGTTCTTC
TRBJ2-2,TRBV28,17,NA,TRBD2,CASSQLAGERNAGELFF,TGTGCCAGCAGTCAACTAGCGGGGGAAAGAAATGCCGGGGAGCTGTTTTTT
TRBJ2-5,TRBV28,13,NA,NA,CASSLIGLETQYF,TGTGCCAGCAGTTTAATTGGGCTAGAGACCCAGTACTTC
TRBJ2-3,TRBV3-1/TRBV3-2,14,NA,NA,CASSHPEGTDTQYF,TGTGCCAGCAGCCACCCCGAAGGAACAGATACGCAGTATTTT
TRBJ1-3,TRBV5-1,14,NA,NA,CASSLGPSGNTIYF,TGCGCCAGCAGCTTGGGGCCCTCTGGAAACACCATATATTTT
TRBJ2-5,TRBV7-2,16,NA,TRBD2,CASSLLGTSGDETQYF,TGTGCCAGCAGCTTACTCGGGACTAGCGGGGATGAGACCCAGTACTTC
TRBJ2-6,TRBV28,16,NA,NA,CASSLVRLSGTNVLTF,TGTGCCAGCAGTTTAGTGCGACTCTCTGGGACCAACGTCCTGACTTTC
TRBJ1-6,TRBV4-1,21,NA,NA,CASSQALRPGAASSYNSPLHF,TGCGCCAGCAGCCAAGCCCTCCGCCCAGGGGCGGCAAGCTCCTATAATTCACCCCTCCACTTT
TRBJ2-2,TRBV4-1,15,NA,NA,CASSPQTTGTGELFF,TGCGCCAGCAGCCCTCAAACAACAGGGACCGGGGAGCTGTTTTTT